Below, 23 T cell receptor beta chains from the same sample are listed, as sequenced in a study of T cell responses to AZD1222 COVID-19 vaccine. Data came from immunoSEQ multiplex PCR; TCRdb stores just in-frame clones and leaves some out. Here the sample spans some 120,000 clones, roughly 88% being singletons. The material sequenced was peripheral blood, taken on day 0 of AZD1222 vaccination. These receptors were obtained from an adult in good health.

The V call is TRBV18, the J call TRBJ2-7; perhaps TRBD1 as D (6 bases). The CDR3 is 14 amino acids. Per germline, CDR1 KGHSH and CDR2 LQKENI. The germline V and J ends were trimmed by 3 bases and 5 bases, with 14 bases remaining between them. CDR3 protein: CASSPRQDDHEQYF. CDR3 DNA sequence: TGTGCCAGCTCACCCCGACAGGACGACCACGAGCAGTACTTC.

On this clone: The same CDR3 can be traced to other DNA sequences in this sample. The chain combines TRBV14 with TRBJ1-1; D is ambiguous. Trimming took off 1 base at V and 0 bases at J, with 6 bases between the two ends. The germline gives CDR1 SGHDN, CDR2 FVKESK. The CDR3 has 14 amino acids. In DNA, the CDR3 is TGTGCCAGCAGCCAAGCCGGGATGAACACTGAAGCTTTCTTT. It specifies CASSQAGMNTEAFF.

This chain joins TRBV7-2 and TRBJ1-1; 7 positions match TRBD1. Germline V gene sequence: CDR1 SGHTA, CDR2 FQGNSA. This CDR3 is 13 amino acids long. V shed 5 bases, J shed 7 bases, and the junction held 7 bases outside the gene matches. The CDR3 spells CASSPGTVVEAFF. The CDR3 DNA is TGTGCCAGCAGCCCAGGGACAGTTGTTGAAGCTTTCTTT.

This clone was picked up one time. This sequence joins TRBV19 and TRBJ2-1; weak D call: TRBD2 (6 bases). V lost 3 bases, J lost 3 bases, and 12 bases lay in between. The length of the CDR3 is 15 residues. Germline assignment: CDR1 LNHDA and CDR2 SQIVND (reference sequence). The CDR3 DNA sequence: TGTGCCAGTAGTATCGGTAGCGGACACTACAATGAGCAGTTCTTC. Its translation is CASSIGSGHYNEQFF. Drawing the rest from reference TRBV19 and TRBJ2-1, the complete variable domain is DGGITQSPKYLFRKEGQNVTLSCEQNLNHDAMYWYRQDPGQGLRLIYYSQIVNDFQKGDIAEGYSVSREKKESFPLTVTSAQKNPTAFYLCASSIGSGHYNEQFFGPGTRLTVL.

The chain has TRBV18 and TRBJ1-3, with TRBD1 identical over 7 bases. The CDR3 has 16 residues. Germline CDR1 reads KGHSH; CDR2 reads LQKENI. V lost 3 bases, J lost 2 bases, and 7 bases stayed unmatched. The CDR3 loop reads CASSPETGRAGNTIYF. The DNA of the CDR3 is TGTGCCAGCTCACCGGAGACAGGGCGAGCTGGAAACACCATATATTTT.

This rearrangement joins TRBV5-1 to TRBJ2-1, with 9 bases matching TRBD1. After removal of 5 bases from V and 6 bases from J, the junction contained 9 bases not matched to a gene. Looked up from germline, CDR1 is SGHRS and CDR2 is YFSETQ. CDR3 length equals 15 residues. CDR3 nucleotides: TGCGCCAGCAGTTATACCGGGACAGGGCTCAATGAGCAGTTCTTC. Its translation is CASSYTGTGLNEQFF.

The chain recombines TRBV3-1 (or the pseudogene TRBV3-2) with TRBJ2-7, with D perhaps TRBD2 (7 bases). Germline V lookup: CDR1 LGHDT, CDR2 YNNKEL (reference sequence). The CDR3 runs 16 residues. V lost 0 bases and J lost 4, with 16 bases in between. CDR3 DNA sequence: TGTGCCAGCAGCCAAGAAGTGGGGGCGCGGGGGTACGAGCAGTACTTC. It codes for CASSQEVGARGYEQYF.

The chain has TRBV4-3 and TRBJ2-3, with 7 bases that match TRBD2. Germline assignment: CDR1 LGHNA and CDR2 YSLEER. The CDR3 has 16 residues. V lost 1 base to trimming and J lost 0 bases; unmatched junction nucleotides: 4. The CDR3: CASSQGKRGSTDTQYF. In DNA, the CDR3 is TGCGCCAGCAGCCAAGGTAAGCGGGGTAGCACAGATACGCAGTATTTT.

This rearrangement joins TRBV6-2 or TRBV6-3 to TRBJ1-3; D remains unclear. Between the trimmed V and J ends, which lost 6 bases and 0 bases, there was a span of 18 bases. Germline CDR1 and CDR2: MNHEY and SVGEGT. This CDR3 contains 17 residues. CDR3 nucleotides: TGTGCCAGCAGCCCTGGGATCAGTCGACTCTCTGGAAACACCATATATTTT. It yields the protein CASSPGISRLSGNTIYF.

The V and J genes are TRBV7-3 and TRBJ1-1; the D is unclear. Between the trimmed V and J ends, which lost 1 base and 5 bases, there was a span of 11 bases. Germline loops: CDR1 SGHTA, CDR2 FQGTGA. There are 14 residues in the CDR3. CDR3 in DNA: TGTGCCAGCAGCTTAAGCGGCGGAGTTACTGAAGCTTTCTTT. Protein: CASSLSGGVTEAFF.

The chain is built from TRBV6-2 or TRBV6-3 and TRBJ2-6, with 9 bases aligning to TRBD1. Germline V gene data show CDR1 as MNHEY and CDR2 as SVGEGT. The CDR3 length is 20 residues. V trimming: 4 bases; J trimming: 0 bases; junction bases outside the gene matches: 13. DNA of the CDR3: TGTGCCAGCAGTTGGACAGGGGTATTCCCTCAAAACTCTGGGGCCAACGTCCTGACTTTC. Its protein is CASSWTGVFPQNSGANVLTF.

Points on this clone: At one end the junction does not follow the germline gene, possibly because of a read error. The CDR3 DNA reads TGTGCCAGCAGTTTTGTGGCAGCGGGAGGGCCCCTCTTC. Its protein product is CASSFVAAGGPLF. The chain combines TRBV6-2 or TRBV6-3 with TRBJ2-1, with TRBD2 identical over 10 bases. Germline V gene data show CDR1 as MNHEY and CDR2 as SVGEGT. CDR3 length: 13 residues.

This clone occurred once. DNA for the CDR3: TGTGCCACCAGCAGAGATGTTCGGGCAGCAACTAATGAAAAACTGTTTTTT. Protein sequence: CATSRDVRAATNEKLFF. The rearrangement links TRBV15 to TRBJ1-4, with D unresolved. CDR3 length: 17 residues. V lost 0 bases to trimming and J lost 0 bases, with 11 bases between them. The germline gives CDR1 LNHNV, CDR2 YYDKDF (reference sequence).

This chain links TRBV6-2 or TRBV6-3 with TRBJ1-1; no definite D call. Deletions cut 0 bases from V and 0 bases from J, with 8 bases between. CDR1 is MNHEY, CDR2 SVGEGT, per germline. The CDR3 sequence is 15 residues long. CDR3 DNA: TGTGCCAGCAGTTACTCACGGGTGATGAACACTGAAGCTTTCTTT. Translating gives CASSYSRVMNTEAFF.

The chain uses TRBV15 and TRBJ2-2; a weak D match, TRBD2 (5 bases). CDR3 length equals 14 residues. V dropped 6 bases and J dropped 1 base, with 9 bases sitting between them. Germline V gives CDR1 LNHNV, CDR2 YYDKDF (reference sequence). The CDR3 loop reads CATRDGGNTGELFF. CDR3 in DNA: TGTGCCACCAGGGACGGAGGGAACACCGGGGAGCTGTTTTTT.

The V and J genes are TRBV19 and TRBJ2-7; tentatively, D is TRBD1 (8 bases). Trimming cost V 1 base and J 3 bases, with 22 bases left between them. The CDR3 contains 18 residues. Germline lookup yields CDR1 LNHDA and CDR2 SQIVND (reference sequence). The CDR3: CASSIASLTGGGYYEQYF. CDR3 nucleotides: TGTGCCAGTAGTATAGCCTCTCTTACAGGGGGGGGCTACTACGAGCAGTACTTC.

The chain has TRBV5-1 and TRBJ2-2; the match to TRBD1 covers 8 bases. Germline CDR1 reads SGHRS; CDR2 reads YFSETQ. V shed 3 bases, J shed 0 bases, and the junction held 4 bases outside the gene matches. The CDR3 consists of 16 residues. CDR3 sequence reads: CASSSRTGTNTGELFF. Here the CDR3 DNA reads TGCGCCAGCAGCTCCCGGACAGGGACGAACACCGGGGAGCTGTTTTTT.

This clone showed up just a few times. J is TRBJ2-3 and V is TRBV7-2; 8 nucleotides align to TRBD1. CDR1 and CDR2 (germline): SGHTA, FQGNSA. CDR3 size: 16 residues. After removal of 1 base from V and 6 bases from J, the junction contained 9 bases not matched to a gene. This CDR3 is CASSLVVGQGADTQYF. The DNA of the CDR3 is TGTGCCAGCAGCTTAGTGGTTGGTCAGGGGGCGGATACGCAGTATTTT.

V usage is TRBV9 and J usage is TRBJ1-4; D remains unclear. The CDR3 contains 14 residues. Per germline, CDR1 SGDLS and CDR2 YYNGEE. Trimming took 4 bases from V and 7 from J, leaving 14 bases between them. In DNA form, the CDR3 reads TGTGCCAGCAGCAACGCGGGGATGGGTGAAAAACTGTTTTTT. It is translated as CASSNAGMGEKLFF.

The rearrangement uses TRBV9 and TRBJ2-1; 10 nucleotides line up with TRBD2. This CDR3 comprises 15 residues. The germline CDR1 and CDR2 sequences are SGDLS and YYNGEE. J lost 4 bases, V lost 4 bases, and 5 bases had no gene match. CDR3 bases: TGTGCCAGCAGCTTAGGGACTAGCGCATACAATGAGCAGTTCTTC. Protein: CASSLGTSAYNEQFF.

This chain connects TRBV5-5 to TRBJ1-2, with 8 bases lining up with TRBD1. Germline V lookup: CDR1 SGHKS, CDR2 YYEKEE (reference sequence). V lost 4 bases, J lost 4 bases, and 12 bases stayed unmatched. CDR3 length: 16 amino acids. The CDR3 DNA is TGTGCCAGCAGCCACAACAGGGGGACTAACGGCTATGGCTACACCTTC. Amino acids: CASSHNRGTNGYGYTF.

The rearrangement uses TRBV4-3 and TRBJ2-2; the match to TRBD1 covers 8 bases. The length of the CDR3 is 14 residues. The ends lost 3 bases at V and 6 bases at J; junction bases unmatched: 3. The germline gives CDR1 LGHNA, CDR2 YSLEER. CDR3 bases: TGCGCCAGCAGCCAGGCAGGGGGCGCCGGGGAGCTGTTTTTT. Translated: CASSQAGGAGELFF.

The chain joins TRBV6-2 or TRBV6-3 to TRBJ1-1, with a weak D call TRBD1 (5 bases). V lost 5 bases and J 5 bases, leaving 21 bases between the germline ends. CDR3 length: 16 residues. The germline V gene has CDR1 MNHEY and CDR2 SVGEGT. DNA of the CDR3: TGTGCCAGCAGTCGCTCTGGAGGGACTGTTCGGACTGAAGCTTTCTTT. This sequence encodes CASSRSGGTVRTEAFF.